This T cell receptor beta chain was documented in a study of human T cells and chemical hapten exposure. The overall study: Variability of per-sample TCR yields stemmed mainly from small differences in pooled library volume.

Time point denoted: patch test 2, 6 weeks after DPC sensitization. Treatment noted: therapeutic diphenylcyclopropenone sensitization with weekly scalp DPC. TCRdb ran MiXCR on the RACE reads and lists one entry per CDR3 protein. The repertoire holds about 110,000 distinct CDR3 sequences, 9% to 9.5% seen once, with over 3% in the top ten. The germline V gene encodes CDR1 MRHNA and CDR2 SNTAGT. The CDR3 is 19 amino acids in total, end residues counted. This clonotype has at least ten counts. This is likely a read error, given that the CDR3 carries no conserved phenylalanine or tryptophan at its end. Because the CDR3's place on the DNA is in doubt, the DNA is left out and the CDR3 is given as listed by TCRdb.

The clonotype originates from a woman aged 40-49 years with alopecia areata. Some clones in this sample may be carry-over from other donors' samples. The genes are TRBV6-4 and TRBJ1-4; no DNA check was done on the table's D call, TRBD1. Specimen: whole blood, collected in connection with sensitization to the hapten diphenylcyclopropenone (DPC). CDR3 in amino acids: CASSPRTGVKILLRNRRGP.